This T cell receptor (beta chain) was recovered during a study of T cell repertoires in cytomegalovirus infection (dated 2019 in TCRdb). Some background on the complete study: The peptide stimulations were aimed at well-studied HLA-B-restricted epitopes as well as recently identified HLA-C-restricted CMV epitopes, whose presentation resists viral immunomodulation. Because public TCR beta signatures pointed to carriage of CMV infection together with the matching HLA type, the HLA type of each donor mattered for the analysis.

The instrument given in TCRdb is Illumina HiSeq 1500. In-frame beta chains were kept once TCRdb had trimmed the public reads at Q25 with fastp and called clones with MiXCR. Identical CDR3 proteins give one entry, which carries the most common genes and DNA. The sample contains 200,000 to 250,000 distinct CDR3 sequences, around two fifths of them found a single time. More than 50% of the sample rests with the top ten. Taken from the germline V gene, the CDR1 and CDR2 loops are MNHEY and SVGEGT. The V end gives up 5 bases and the J end 4 bases, leaving 7 bases in the junction not matched to a gene. The CDR3 runs 15 amino acids, cysteine and phenylalanine included. Only CDR3 DNA is held: 45 bases, read in frame from base 1. As concerns this clonotype: The clone's antigen remains unknown. Nothing much larger sits one base from this clone, and base qualities are not available.

Per the publication, the treatment or condition label means: in vitro stimulation with specific CMV peptide epitopes to enrich CMV-specific T cells. Points the paper makes about the study in general: In both this cohort and an independent roughly 350-donor cohort, the cumulative frequency of public TCR beta family members distinguished carriers of CMV infection plus the relevant HLA type. The ex vivo response was dominated by HLA-C-restricted CMV-specific TCR beta clonotypes, which also provided the single most frequent clonotype in two of eight donors.

The V and J genes are TRBV6-2 or TRBV6-3 and TRBJ2-1, and 8 bases in between align with TRBD2. The starting material was CD8+ T cells from cultured PBMCs, obtained from culture after CMV antigen stimulation. The receptor was isolated from a human donor in good health (CMV status not recorded). Some clones in this sample may be carry-over from other donors' samples. The CDR3 corresponds to CASSRSGGLYNEQFF. The nucleotide sequence is TGTGCCAGCAGTAGAAGCGGGGGACTGTACAATGAGCAGTTCTTC.